What follows is one TCR beta chain and its context. Those who donated were healthy HIV-negative adults, with no recent acute infections or vaccinations reported. This specimen belongs to a study of shared clonotypes between healthy human individuals. Germline values: CDR1 LNHDA, CDR2 SQIVND (reference sequence). The CDR3 runs 13 residues. V was clipped by 3 bases and J by 8 bases, with 13 bases between them. The assay was immunoSEQ multiplex PCR, and TCRdb's table has in-frame clones only and misses some. The data hold 1,500,000 or so clones, with roughly 97% observed a single time. The chain couples TRBV19 to TRBJ1-2, with D tentatively TRBD1 (6 bases). The clonotype was recovered from a man aged 25-40 years in good health. The sequenced material came from naive CD4+ T cells sorted from blood. As to subset: CD45RA+ positively selected. DNA for the CDR3: TGTGCCAGTAGTATTTCCAGGGGAAGCGGCTACACCTTC. Protein sequence: CASSISRGSGYTF. Full variable domain (remainder filled in from reference TRBV19 and TRBJ1-2): DGGITQSPKYLFRKEGQNVTLSCEQNLNHDAMYWYRQDPGQGLRLIYYSQIVNDFQKGDIAEGYSVSREKKESFPLTVTSAQKNPTAFYLCASSISRGSGYTFGSGTRLTVV.